The 24 T cell receptor beta chains listed next were all sequenced from one sample in a study of vaccination effects on CD4 cells after COVID-19. Clones were sequenced by immunoSEQ multiplex PCR, and TCRdb holds only the in-frame ones, with some missing. The table has tens of thousands of clones, around 70% seen once. Viral peptide pool expansion of antigen-specific CD4+ T cells preceded sequencing in the ViraFEST assay. An approximately nine-day culture period preceded the isolation of CD4+ T cells. Participants received two doses of either the BNT162b2 or mRNA-1273 vaccine. Their antigens remain unidentified. The material was CD4+ T cells from PBMCs cultured with HCoV-229E spike peptides, obtained after COVID-19 vaccination. The origin of the receptors is a human donor who received a COVID-19 vaccine.

The chain joins TRBV5-4 to TRBJ1-1; D is perhaps TRBD1 (5 bases). CDR1 and CDR2 from the germline V gene are SGHNT and YYREEE (reference sequence). Trimming stripped 2 bases from V and 7 bases from J, with 12 bases between. The CDR3 covers 13 residues. CDR3 sequence: CASSFGRGNEAFF. Here the CDR3 DNA reads TGTGCCAGCAGCTTTGGGCGGGGGAATGAAGCTTTCTTT.

The table lists this clone with a few counts. V is TRBV2 and J is TRBJ2-7; the D gene is possibly TRBD2 (5 bases). Deletions cut 7 bases from V and 4 bases from J, with 11 bases between. CDR1 and CDR2 (germline): SNHLY, FYNNEI. This CDR3 region has 12 residues. CDR3 DNA sequence: TGTGCCAGCACCGGGGTAGTGTACGAGCAGTACGTC. Its protein is CASTGVVYEQYV.

Only a few counts were recorded for this clone. The chain joins TRBV5-7 to TRBJ2-2; maybe TRBD1 (5 bases). TRBV5-7 is annotated as an ORF whose role is uncertain. V was clipped by 1 base and J by 4 bases, with 5 bases between them. The CDR3 contains 13 residues. CDR3 region: CASSLQGTGELFF. In DNA form, the CDR3 reads TGTGCCAGCAGCTTGCAGGGCACCGGGGAGCTGTTTTTT.

DNA for the CDR3: TGTGCCAGCAGTTCCATAACCAACAGGGGGACGTCGAATACGCAGTATTTT. Its translation: CASSSITNRGTSNTQYF. V gene TRBV27 combines with J gene TRBJ2-3, with 8 bases lining up with TRBD1. Germline CDR1 reads MNHEY; CDR2 reads SMNVEV (reference sequence). With V trimmed by 4 bases and J by 7 bases, 16 bases remained unmatched. CDR3 length: 17 residues.

This clone was detected once. The J gene is TRBJ2-2, the V gene TRBV11-3; 9 bases fit TRBD1. Germline CDR1 is SGHNT and CDR2 is YENEEA. The CDR3 loop spans 18 amino acids. Unmatched junction bases numbered 10, after V lost 0 bases and J lost 5 bases. CDR3 sequence reads: CASSLEKWGQGGTGELFF. DNA of the CDR3: TGTGCCAGCAGCTTAGAAAAATGGGGACAGGGCGGAACCGGGGAGCTGTTTTTT.

V gene TRBV6-5 combines with J gene TRBJ2-2; D possibly corresponds to TRBD1 (6 bases). V was shortened by 6 bases and J by 1 base, with 9 bases between the two germline ends. Germline CDR1 is MNHEY and CDR2 is SVGAGI. There are 14 residues in the CDR3. The CDR3 DNA sequence: TGTGCCAGCAGCGGGACATTGAACACCGGGGAGCTGTTTTTT. It translates to CASSGTLNTGELFF.

The chain links TRBV24-1 to TRBJ2-7; 9 nucleotides agree with TRBD1. Germline lookup yields CDR1 KGHDR and CDR2 SFDVKD. Trimming took 4 bases from V and 5 from J; bases not matched to a gene: 8. CDR3 length: 15 amino acids. CDR3 in amino acids: CATSEQGQGRNEQYV. Here the CDR3 DNA reads TGTGCCACCAGTGAACAGGGACAGGGTAGGAACGAGCAGTACGTC.

Worth noting for this clone: The sample has other DNA sequences that encode this CDR3 too. This sequence joins TRBV30 and TRBJ1-2; D may be TRBD1 (5 bases). Germline CDR1 is GTSNPN and CDR2 is SVGIG (reference sequence). CDR3 length: 12 amino acids. Trimming removed 2 bases at V and 4 bases at J, with 8 bases between. The CDR3 reads CAWSLGGYGYTF. The CDR3 coding sequence is TGTGCCTGGAGTCTGGGGGGCTATGGCTACACCTTC.

The chain carries TRBV4-3 and TRBJ2-1; no clear D gene. The germline V and J ends were trimmed by 4 bases and 15 bases, with 19 bases remaining between them. Germline V gene sequence: CDR1 LGHNA, CDR2 YSLEER. CDR3 length equals 13 residues. The CDR3 coding sequence is TGCGCCAGCAGCCTAGAAGTAGCCGGAAGTAGGTTCTTC. Its translation is CASSLEVAGSRFF.

The chain recombines TRBV4-1 with TRBJ2-3; 12 positions match TRBD2. The CDR3 is 15 residues long. V was pared by 3 bases and J by 3 bases, with 1 base of the junction left unmatched. Germline V gene lookup returns CDR1 MGHRA and CDR2 YSYEKL. The CDR3 bases are TGCGCCAGCAGCCACCTAGCGGGGGGGACAGATACGCAGTATTTT. Encoded protein: CASSHLAGGTDTQYF.

With respect to this clone: The germline gene is not matched at one end of the junction; a read error may be the cause. This chain connects TRBV5-1 to TRBJ1-6; D call uncertain. Looked up from germline, CDR1 is SGHRS and CDR2 is YFSETQ. CDR3 size: 16 residues. As DNA, the CDR3 is TGCGCCAGCAGCTTGGCCGGCGCAAGGTATAGTTCACCCCTCCACTTT. Protein product: CASSLAGARYSSPLHF.

This clone was seen just once. The chain couples TRBV2 to TRBJ2-7, with 7 bases aligning to TRBD1. This CDR3 is built from 13 residues. V lost 8 bases and J lost 1; bases outside the gene matches: 5. The V gene's germline CDR1 is SNHLY and CDR2 FYNNEI. The CDR3 DNA sequence: TGTGCCAGCCAAGGGGGACAGTCCTACGAGCAGTACGTC. Translation: CASQGGQSYEQYV.

The chain links TRBV29-1 to TRBJ2-3; TRBD2 matches at 9 bases. This CDR3 has 14 residues. Germline V gene sequence: CDR1 SQVTM, CDR2 ANQGSEA. V shed 7 bases, J shed 0 bases, and the junction held 5 bases outside the gene matches. The CDR3 region has the DNA TGCAGCGGGAGCGGGGGGCCCAGCACAGATACGCAGTATTTT. This sequence encodes CSGSGGPSTDTQYF.

The CDR3 DNA is TGTGCCAGCTCCCAAGTTAGTGGAGTGAACACTGAAGCTTTCTTT. It codes for CASSQVSGVNTEAFF. This chain connects TRBV18 to TRBJ1-1, with D uncertain. Trimming left V 6 bases short and J 0 bases short, with 14 bases between. The CDR3 runs 15 residues. Germline CDR1 reads KGHSH; CDR2 reads LQKENI. The whole variable domain, remainder taken from reference TRBV18 and TRBJ1-1, is NAGVMQNPRHLVRRRGQEARLRCSPMKGHSHVYWYRQLPEEGLKFMVYLQKENIIDESGMPKERFSAEFPKEGPSILRIQQVVRGDSAAYFCASSQVSGVNTEAFFGQGTRLTVV.

The V and J genes are TRBV7-2 and TRBJ1-5; 8 nucleotides agree with TRBD1. The CDR3 runs to 18 residues. Germline CDR1 SGHTA, CDR2 FQGNSA. The V and J ends lost 2 bases and 1 base, in that order; junction bases with no gene match: 10. For the CDR3, the DNA is TGTGCCAGCAGCTTACGCGGACAGGGAGAGAGGAGCAATCAGCCCCAGCATTTT. This gives the protein CASSLRGQGERSNQPQHF. Based on the CDR3 plus reference TRBV7-2 and TRBJ1-5, the full variable domain is GAGVSQSPSNKVTEKGKDVELRCDPISGHTALYWYRQSLGQGLEFLIYFQGNSAPDKSGLPSDRFSAERTGGSVSTLTIQRTQQEDSAVYLCASSLRGQGERSNQPQHFGDGTRLSIL.

The chain combines TRBV5-1 with TRBJ2-2; tentatively, D is TRBD2 (7 bases). Trimming cost V 1 base and J 7 bases, with 14 bases left between them. Germline-derived CDR1 and CDR2 are SGHRS and YFSETQ. The CDR3 covers 15 residues. The CDR3 nucleotides are TGCGCCAGCAGCTTGAACGGGGGGCGAGGCGGGGAGCTGTTTTTT. Its protein product is CASSLNGGRGGELFF.

The chain couples TRBV19 to TRBJ1-2; a possible D gene is TRBD1 (6 bases). The CDR3 consists of 13 residues. The V end was cut by 9 bases, the J end by 0 bases, with 11 bases between. CDR1 and CDR2 from the germline V gene are LNHDA and SQIVND (reference sequence). The CDR3 nucleotides read TGTGCCAGCAGACAGGAGGCTAACTATGGCTACACCTTC. Translation: CASRQEANYGYTF.

This rearrangement joins TRBV5-1 to TRBJ2-7, with TRBD1 matching 7 bases. The V gene end was trimmed by 4 bases and the J gene end by 4 bases; junction bases not matched to a gene: 11. CDR1 is SGHRS and CDR2 is YFSETQ in the germline V gene. The CDR3 is 15 amino acids. CDR3 sequence: CASSLGTDDLYEQYV. The CDR3 region has the DNA TGCGCCAGCAGCCTCGGGACAGACGATCTTTACGAGCAGTACGTC.

This clone has only one observation. The chain uses TRBV7-3 and TRBJ2-5; TRBD2 is a possible D gene (5 bases). V dropped 5 bases and J dropped 1 base, with 14 bases sitting between them. CDR3 length equals 15 residues. In germline, CDR1 is SGHTA, CDR2 FQGTGA. The CDR3 protein is CASSRAGIPQETQYF. As DNA, the CDR3 is TGTGCCAGCAGCCGAGCCGGGATCCCCCAAGAGACCCAGTACTTC. The whole variable domain, remainder taken from reference TRBV7-3 and TRBJ2-5, is GAGVSQTPSNKVTEKGKYVELRCDPISGHTALYWYRQSLGQGPEFLIYFQGTGAADDSGLPNDRFFAVRPEGSVSTLKIQRTERGDSAVYLCASSRAGIPQETQYFGPGTRLLVL.

The rearrangement links TRBV6-5 to TRBJ2-2; D is unclear. The length of the CDR3 is 16 residues. Trimming left V 2 bases short and J 1 base short, with 11 bases between. Germline lookup yields CDR1 MNHEY and CDR2 SVGAGI. The CDR3 region is CASSYGYLLNTGELFF. The CDR3 nucleotides are TGTGCCAGCAGTTACGGATACTTACTGAACACCGGGGAGCTGTTTTTT.

The rearrangement joins TRBV19 to TRBJ1-6, with 7 bases fitting TRBD1. J gave up 6 bases and V 4 bases, and 3 bases lay outside the gene matches. This CDR3 has 14 amino acids. Germline lookup yields CDR1 LNHDA and CDR2 SQIVND (reference sequence). CDR3 residues: CASSKTGSNSPLHF. Written as DNA, the CDR3 is TGTGCCAGTAGTAAGACAGGGAGTAATTCACCCCTCCACTTT.

This chain joins TRBV2 and TRBJ2-1; no firm D call. Germline CDR1 is SNHLY and CDR2 is FYNNEI. The CDR3 is 13 amino acids. V was clipped by 4 bases and J by 6 bases, with 10 bases between them. This CDR3 reads CASSAGLGNEQFF. Written as DNA, the CDR3 is TGTGCCAGCAGTGCCGGTCTGGGCAATGAGCAGTTCTTC.

A single count supports this clone. The V gene is TRBV6-1, the J gene TRBJ2-6; tentatively, D is TRBD2 (6 bases). Trimming pared 2 bases from V and 1 base from J, leaving 18 bases between. The CDR3 covers 19 residues. Germline V gives CDR1 MNHNS, CDR2 SASEGT. Here the CDR3 DNA reads TGTGCCAGCAGTGAACGGAGGCGGGGTTCCCCATCTGGGGCCAACGTCCTGACTTTC. Its translation: CASSERRRGSPSGANVLTF.

The count of this clone is one. The chain is built from TRBV6-2 or TRBV6-3 and TRBJ1-5, with a possible D match to TRBD1 (6 bases). Trimming removed 4 bases from V and 2 bases from J, with 15 bases in between. The CDR3 spans 16 residues. In germline, CDR1 is MNHEY, CDR2 SVGEGT. CDR3 residues: CASSLRAGAGNQPQHF. CDR3 bases: TGTGCCAGCAGTTTACGCGCAGGGGCCGGCAATCAGCCCCAGCATTTT.